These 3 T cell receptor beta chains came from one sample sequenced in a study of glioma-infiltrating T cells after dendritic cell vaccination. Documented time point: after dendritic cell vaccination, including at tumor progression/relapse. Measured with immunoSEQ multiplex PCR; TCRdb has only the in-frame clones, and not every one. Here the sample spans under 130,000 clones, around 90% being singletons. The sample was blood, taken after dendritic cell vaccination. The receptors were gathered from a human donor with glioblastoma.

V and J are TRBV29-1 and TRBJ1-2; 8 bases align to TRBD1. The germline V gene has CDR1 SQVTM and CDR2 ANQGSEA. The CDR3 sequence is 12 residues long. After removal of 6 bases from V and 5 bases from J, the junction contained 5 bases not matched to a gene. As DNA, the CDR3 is TGCAGCGTATCAGGGGGCGGGTATGGCTACACCTTC. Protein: CSVSGGGYGYTF. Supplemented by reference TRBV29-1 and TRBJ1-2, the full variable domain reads SAVISQKPSRDICQRGTSLTIQCQVDSQVTMMFWYRQQPGQSLTLIATANQGSEATYESGFVIDKFPISRPNLTFSTLTVSNMSPEDSSIYLCSVSGGGYGYTFGSGTRLTVV.

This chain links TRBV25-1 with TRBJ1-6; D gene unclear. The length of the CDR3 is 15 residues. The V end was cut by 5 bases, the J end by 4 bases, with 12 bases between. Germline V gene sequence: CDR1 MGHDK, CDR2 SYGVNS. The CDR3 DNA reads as TGTGCCAGCAGTCCCGGGGAAGGGTATAATTCACCCCTCCACTTT. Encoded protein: CASSPGEGYNSPLHF.

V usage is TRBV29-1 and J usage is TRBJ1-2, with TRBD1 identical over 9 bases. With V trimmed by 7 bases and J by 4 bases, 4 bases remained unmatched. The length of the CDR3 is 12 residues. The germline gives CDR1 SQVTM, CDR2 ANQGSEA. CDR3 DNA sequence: TGCAGCGCCACAGGGGGCATCTATGGCTACACCTTC. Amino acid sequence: CSATGGIYGYTF.